One sample yielded the 30 T cell receptor beta chains listed below, sequenced in a study of tumour-infiltrating T cells in Burkitt lymphoma. The protocol was immunoSEQ multiplex PCR, while the TCRdb copy is restricted to in-frame clones and leaves out a portion. The sample records some 9,200 clones, roughly 58% being singletons. The sample taken for sequencing was tumor tissue. These receptors were collected from a human donor with diffuse large B-cell lymphoma.

This chain joins TRBV18 and TRBJ2-3; the match to TRBD2 covers 9 bases. Germline loops: CDR1 KGHSH, CDR2 LQKENI. The CDR3 extends over 16 amino acids. V gave up 2 bases and J gave up 2 bases; unmatched junction bases: 5. Here the CDR3 reads CASSPSSGGDTDTQYF. CDR3 nucleotides: TGTGCCAGCTCACCAAGTAGCGGGGGAGACACAGATACGCAGTATTTT.

J is TRBJ1-2 and V is TRBV25-1, with 7 nucleotides matching TRBD1. Germline V gene lookup returns CDR1 MGHDK and CDR2 SYGVNS. The CDR3 sequence is 14 residues long. J was trimmed by 8 bases and V by 2 bases; bases with no gene match: 8. For the CDR3, the DNA is TGTGCCAGCAGTGAAGCCCCAGGGGGAAGGGGCTACACCTTC. Protein: CASSEAPGGRGYTF.

The rearrangement joins TRBV19 to TRBJ2-7; 7 bases line up with TRBD1. V lost 1 base to trimming and J lost 2 bases; unmatched junction nucleotides: 5. This CDR3 has 15 residues. Germline loops: CDR1 LNHDA, CDR2 SQIVND (reference sequence). The CDR3 here is CASSIGTGAPYEQYF. As DNA, the CDR3 is TGTGCCAGTAGTATAGGGACAGGTGCACCCTACGAGCAGTACTTC.

The chain recombines TRBV6-1 with TRBJ1-2, with 7 nucleotides matching TRBD1. The CDR3 spans 14 residues. The V and J ends lost 7 bases and 6 bases, in that order; junction bases with no gene match: 11. Germline lookup yields CDR1 MNHNS and CDR2 SASEGT. The CDR3 reads CASTLDRPKNGYTF. CDR3 DNA sequence: TGTGCCAGCACCTTGGACAGGCCCAAGAATGGCTACACCTTC.

The chain links TRBV10-3 to TRBJ1-3; D unclear. The CDR3 totals 14 residues. V lost 2 bases to trimming and J lost 3 bases, with 8 bases between them. The V gene's germline CDR1 is ENHRY and CDR2 SYGVKD. The DNA of the CDR3 is TGTGCCATCAGTGAGAAAGGGTTTGGAAACACCATATATTTT. Protein sequence: CAISEKGFGNTIYF.

This chain uses TRBV11-2 with TRBJ1-1; possibly TRBD1 for D (5 bases). V lost 0 bases, J lost 0 bases, and 8 bases lay in between. The CDR3 consists of 15 residues. The germline V gene has CDR1 SGHAT and CDR2 FQNNGV. The CDR3 protein is CASSLDSGMNTEAFF. The CDR3 nucleotides are TGTGCCAGCAGCTTAGATTCAGGGATGAACACTGAAGCTTTCTTT.

The V call is TRBV10-3, the J call TRBJ1-2; D ambiguous. The CDR3 totals 11 residues. Trimming stripped 9 bases from V and 3 bases from J, with 8 bases between. Germline loops: CDR1 ENHRY, CDR2 SYGVKD. CDR3 residues: CAILDDYGYTF. In DNA form, the CDR3 reads TGTGCCATTTTGGACGACTATGGCTACACCTTC.

The chain carries TRBV5-1 and TRBJ2-6; perhaps TRBD1 as D (6 bases). CDR3 length: 17 amino acids. V gave up 3 bases and J gave up 1 base, with 14 bases separating them. Germline V gene sequence: CDR1 SGHRS, CDR2 YFSETQ. The CDR3 DNA is TGCGCCAGCAGCTCGGCAAGGGGGTTGTCTGGGGCCAACGTCCTGACTTTC. The encoded protein is CASSSARGLSGANVLTF. Based on the CDR3 plus reference TRBV5-1 and TRBJ2-6, the full variable domain is KAGVTQTPRYLIKTRGQQVTLSCSPISGHRSVSWYQQTPGQGLQFLFEYFSETQRNKGNFPGRFSGRQFSNSRSEMNVSTLELGDSALYLCASSSARGLSGANVLTFGAGSRLTVL.

On this clone: A junction end diverges from the germline sequence, so it may reflect a read error. The chain employs TRBV4-1 and TRBJ1-3; unclear D gene. The length of the CDR3 is 17 residues. CDR1 is MGHRA and CDR2 is YSYEKL in the germline V gene. The CDR3 here is CSSSQIGFRSSGNTIYF. The CDR3 DNA reads TGCTCCAGCAGTCAAATCGGATTTAGGAGCTCTGGAAACACCATATATTTT.

This clone was picked up a small number of times. The rearrangement links TRBV28 to TRBJ1-5; D not resolved. The CDR3 sequence is 12 residues long. Trimming removed 7 bases from V and 6 bases from J, with 10 bases in between. In germline, CDR1 is MDHEN, CDR2 SYDVKM. The CDR3 spells CASTLGFQPQHF. In DNA, the CDR3 is TGTGCCAGCACCCTAGGTTTTCAGCCCCAGCATTTT.

This sequence joins TRBV10-3 and TRBJ1-3; 10 bases match TRBD1. The CDR3 contains 15 residues. Trimming cost V 7 bases and J 3 bases; bases outside gene matches: 6. The germline V gene has CDR1 ENHRY and CDR2 SYGVKD. The CDR3: CAITLGTGVGNTIYF. CDR3 nucleotides: TGTGCCATCACCCTTGGGACAGGGGTTGGAAACACCATATATTTT.

This sequence joins TRBV5-6 and TRBJ1-1; D gene ambiguous. CDR3 size: 12 residues. From germline, CDR1 is SGHDT and CDR2 YYEEEE. The germline V and J ends were trimmed by 1 base and 4 bases, with 5 bases remaining between them. The CDR3 protein is CASSLSFTEAFF. The CDR3 DNA reads as TGTGCCAGCAGCTTGTCGTTCACTGAAGCTTTCTTT.

This clone is classed as medium-sized (0.01 to 0.1%). The chain carries TRBV7-9 and TRBJ2-1, with TRBD2 matching 9 bases. After removal of 5 bases from V and 8 bases from J, the junction contained 10 bases not matched to a gene. The CDR3 extends over 15 amino acids. Per the germline V gene, CDR1 is SEHNR and CDR2 is FQNEAQ (reference sequence). CDR3 loop: CASSTRGGLSHEQFF. CDR3 sequence (DNA): TGTGCCAGCAGCACGCGGGGGGGCCTTTCCCATGAGCAGTTCTTC. The full variable domain, rest sourced from reference TRBV7-9 and TRBJ2-1, is DTGVSQNPRHKITKRGQNVTFRCDPISEHNRLYWYRQTLGQGPEFLTYFQNEAQLEKSRLLSDRFSAERPKGSFSTLEIQRTEQGDSAMYLCASSTRGGLSHEQFFGPGTRLTVL.

The rearrangement uses TRBV27 and TRBJ1-2; 7 bases line up with TRBD1. With 6 bases clipped from V and 4 bases from J, the junction kept 5 bases outside the gene matches. Germline V CDR1 and CDR2: MNHEY, SMNVEV (reference sequence). The CDR3 extends over 13 amino acids. The CDR3 bases are TGTGCCAGCAGGGGGACAGAAGCCTATGGCTACACCTTC. Encoded protein: CASRGTEAYGYTF.

In its sample, this clone was seen a few times. The V and J genes are TRBV5-1 and TRBJ2-3, with D unclear. V gave up 3 bases and J gave up 2 bases, with 7 bases separating them. The CDR3 consists of 13 residues. Germline V gene sequence: CDR1 SGHRS, CDR2 YFSETQ. DNA of the CDR3: TGCGCCAGCAGCTCAGAGATCACAGATACGCAGTATTTT. Translated, it gives CASSSEITDTQYF. The full variable domain, with the rest looked up from reference TRBV5-1 and TRBJ2-3, is KAGVTQTPRYLIKTRGQQVTLSCSPISGHRSVSWYQQTPGQGLQFLFEYFSETQRNKGNFPGRFSGRQFSNSRSEMNVSTLELGDSALYLCASSSEITDTQYFGPGTRLTVL.

The chain carries TRBV6-4 and TRBJ2-5; D gene uncertain. The CDR3 spans 13 residues. Germline V lookup: CDR1 MRHNA, CDR2 SNTAGT. Trimming removed 2 bases at V and 5 bases at J, with 9 bases between. CDR3 amino acids: CASSDQLGETQYF. The CDR3 DNA sequence: TGTGCCAGCAGTGACCAATTAGGGGAGACCCAGTACTTC.

This chain joins TRBV5-4 and TRBJ2-1; D remains unclear. In germline, CDR1 is SGHNT, CDR2 YYREEE (reference sequence). CDR3 length equals 15 residues. V was cut by 1 base and J by 4 bases, with 12 bases left in between. The CDR3 DNA reads TGTGCCAGCAGCTTGCAAAGCGCCCGGTACAATGAGCAGTTCTTC. Protein sequence: CASSLQSARYNEQFF.

The chain is built from TRBV19 and TRBJ1-1, with D perhaps matching TRBD1 (5 bases). Trimming took 7 bases from V and 7 from J, leaving 16 bases between them. CDR1 is LNHDA and CDR2 is SQIVND in the germline V gene (reference sequence). The CDR3 runs 13 residues. CDR3 residues: CASIGARPFEAFF. The CDR3 nucleotides read TGTGCCAGTATCGGGGCCCGCCCCTTTGAAGCTTTCTTT.

This clone was picked up a small number of times. The chain is built from TRBV7-8 and TRBJ1-5, with D tentatively TRBD1 (5 bases). This CDR3 is built from 15 residues. Germline-derived CDR1 and CDR2 are SGHVS and FQNEAQ. Trimming removed 0 bases from V and 3 bases from J, with 9 bases in between. The CDR3 nucleotides are TGTGCCAGCAGCTTAGCGGGGCGTTACAATCAGCCCCAGCATTTT. It yields the protein CASSLAGRYNQPQHF.

The chain carries TRBV2 and TRBJ2-2, with TRBD1 matching over 9 bases. Losses at the gene ends were 4 bases for V and 4 bases for J; bases not matched to a gene: 4. Germline CDR1 is SNHLY and CDR2 is FYNNEI. This CDR3 is built from 15 residues. The CDR3 nucleotides are TGTGCCAGCAGTGGACAGGGGGACGTCACCGGGGAGCTGTTTTTT. Translation: CASSGQGDVTGELFF.

CDR3 loop: CASRLQGVNYGYTF. CDR3 coding DNA: TGTGCCAGCCGACTCCAGGGGGTTAACTATGGCTACACCTTC. V and J are TRBV6-1 and TRBJ1-2; TRBD1 matches 7 bases. Germline CDR1 and CDR2: MNHNS and SASEGT. V dropped 8 bases and J dropped 1; count of bases not matched to a gene: 7. This CDR3 spans 14 amino acids.

The chain employs TRBV5-4 and TRBJ2-2; no clear D gene. Between the trimmed V and J ends, which lost 1 base and 5 bases, there was a span of 6 bases. The CDR3 sequence is 13 residues long. Germline loops: CDR1 SGHNT, CDR2 YYREEE (reference sequence). The chain's CDR3 is CASSLSGTGELFF. The CDR3 DNA follows: TGTGCCAGCAGCTTGTCTGGAACCGGGGAGCTGTTTTTT.

Sample share makes this clone medium-sized. This chain connects TRBV18 to TRBJ1-2; D gene ambiguous. The CDR3 covers 11 residues. Germline V gene lookup returns CDR1 KGHSH and CDR2 LQKENI. Trimming shortened V by 5 bases and J by 4 bases, and 5 bases separated the two germline ends. The CDR3 spells CASSSSYGYTF. In DNA, the CDR3 is TGTGCCAGCTCATCATCCTATGGCTACACCTTC.

This clone came up once. The V and J genes are TRBV25-1 and TRBJ2-3; D not resolved. The ends were cut back, 11 bases at V and 5 bases at J, with 11 bases in the middle. The CDR3 is 11 residues long. CDR1 MGHDK and CDR2 SYGVNS come from the germline V gene. Here the CDR3 reads CACISGDTQYF. CDR3 nucleotide sequence: TGTGCCTGCATCTCGGGAGATACGCAGTATTTT.

The chain is built from TRBV2 and TRBJ1-1, with a weak D call TRBD1 (6 bases). In germline, CDR1 is SNHLY, CDR2 FYNNEI. Deletions cut 6 bases from V and 2 bases from J, with 13 bases between. The CDR3 runs to 14 residues. This CDR3 reads CASRNRVTNTEAFF. DNA of the CDR3: TGTGCCAGCAGAAACAGGGTGACAAACACTGAAGCTTTCTTT.

V and J are TRBV10-3 and TRBJ1-5; 9 positions match TRBD1. The CDR3 runs to 15 residues. CDR1 is ENHRY, CDR2 SYGVKD, per germline. V trimming: 0 bases; J trimming: 9 bases; junction bases outside the gene matches: 6. CDR3 amino acids: CAISESTGGRSPQHF. CDR3 DNA sequence: TGTGCCATCAGTGAGTCTACAGGGGGCCGGTCGCCCCAGCATTTT.

This clone turned up a few times. CDR3 sequence: CASSFIRGAFQPQHF. The CDR3, as DNA: TGTGCCAGCAGCTTTATCCGGGGGGCTTTTCAGCCCCAGCATTTT. The rearrangement joins TRBV7-2 to TRBJ1-5; weak D call: TRBD1 (6 bases). V was trimmed by 3 bases and J by 6 bases, leaving 15 bases between them. Germline V lookup: CDR1 SGHTA, CDR2 FQGNSA. CDR3 length equals 15 residues.

CDR3 amino acids: CASSPPRLAGATDTQYF. CDR3 nucleotides: TGTGCCAGCAGCCCTCCCCGACTAGCGGGGGCTACAGATACGCAGTATTTT. The chain is built from TRBV7-9 and TRBJ2-3; 12 bases line up with TRBD2. Germline trimming cut 5 bases from V and 3 bases from J; bases unmatched to any gene: 9. Germline V lookup: CDR1 SEHNR, CDR2 FQNEAQ (reference sequence). The CDR3 extends over 17 amino acids.

The chain recombines TRBV2 with TRBJ1-5; no definite D call. The CDR3 has 18 amino acids. Germline V gene sequence: CDR1 SNHLY, CDR2 FYNNEI. The V end lost 4 bases, the J end lost 0 bases, and 19 bases lay between the germline ends. The CDR3 DNA sequence: TGTGCCAGCAGTGGCCCCGTGAGGGTCCGAAATAGCAATCAGCCCCAGCATTTT. The encoded protein is CASSGPVRVRNSNQPQHF.

The chain couples TRBV4-1 to TRBJ1-2, with 7 bases that match TRBD1. V was pared by 4 bases and J by 2 bases, with 1 base of the junction left unmatched. In germline, CDR1 is MGHRA, CDR2 YSYEKL. The CDR3 extends over 13 amino acids. The DNA of the CDR3 is TGCGCCAGCAGCCCGACAGGGAACTATGGCTACACCTTC. Its protein is CASSPTGNYGYTF.